This entry lists 20 T cell receptor beta chains sequenced from one sample in a study of blood T cell repertoires in COVID-19. Data came from immunoSEQ multiplex PCR; TCRdb stores just in-frame clones and leaves some out. The data show about 130,000 clones, with approximately 90% seen just once and roughly 4% held by the top ten. Sequencing was performed on peripheral blood. The receptors stem from a man aged 55 to 70 with COVID-19, enrolled during active disease.

The CDR3 region has the DNA TGTGCCTGGAGTGTATTCAGGGCGCCCCGAAATGTCCCAGAGACCCAGTACTTC. It codes for CAWSVFRAPRNVPETQYF. The rearrangement joins TRBV30 to TRBJ2-5, with D perhaps matching TRBD1 (5 bases). V was shortened by 0 bases and J by 4 bases, with 24 bases between the two germline ends. Germline loops: CDR1 GTSNPN, CDR2 SVGIG (reference sequence). The length of the CDR3 is 18 residues. Variable domain in full (rest from reference TRBV30 and TRBJ2-5): SQTIHQWPATLVQPVGSPLSLECTVEGTSNPNLYWYRQAAGRGLQLLFYSVGIGQISSEVPQNLSASRPQDRQFILSSKKLLLSDSGFYLCAWSVFRAPRNVPETQYFGPGTRLLVL.

The rearrangement links TRBV4-2 to TRBJ2-1, with TRBD2 matching over 10 bases. Germline CDR1 LGHNA, CDR2 YNFKEQ. This CDR3 has 17 amino acids. The junction had 4 bases not matched to a gene; V was cut back by 0 bases and J by 2 bases. The CDR3 coding sequence is TGTGCCAGCAGCCAAGAAGTAGCGGGGGGCCCCTACAATGAGCAGTTCTTC. This sequence encodes CASSQEVAGGPYNEQFF.

A remark on this clone: The germline gene is not matched at one end of the junction; a read error may be the cause. The V and J genes are TRBV5-1 and TRBJ1-6; the D is unclear. Germline values: CDR1 SGHRS, CDR2 YFSETQ. This CDR3 contains 16 residues. The CDR3 DNA is TGCGCCAGCAGATTGGACGTGACACCCTATAATTCACCCCTCCACTTT. This sequence encodes CASRLDVTPYNSPLHF.

The J gene is TRBJ2-7, the V gene TRBV4-1; possibly TRBD1 for D (6 bases). The length of the CDR3 is 17 residues. The V end was cut by 1 base, the J end by 9 bases, with 25 bases between. The germline V gene has CDR1 MGHRA and CDR2 YSYEKL. In DNA form, the CDR3 reads TGCGCCAGCAGCCAAGTCCAAAGCCAGGGGACCTACCACCGGCAGTACTTC. Translated: CASSQVQSQGTYHRQYF.

The J gene is TRBJ1-2, the V gene TRBV7-8, with D uncertain. Germline V gene lookup returns CDR1 SGHVS and CDR2 FQNEAQ. V dropped 2 bases and J dropped 7 bases, with 8 bases sitting between them. CDR3 length: 12 residues. The CDR3 DNA sequence: TGTGCCAGCAGCTTACGTGGCGGTGGCTACACCTTC. Amino acid sequence: CASSLRGGGYTF.

This clone showed up just a few times. V is TRBV6-5 and J is TRBJ2-3, with D possibly being TRBD1 (6 bases). The CDR3 has 14 amino acids. With 4 bases removed from V and 0 bases from J, the gap between germline ends came to 8 bases. Germline CDR1 reads MNHEY; CDR2 reads SVGAGI. The CDR3 sequence: CASSFGQSTDTQYF. The DNA of the CDR3 is TGTGCCAGCAGTTTTGGACAGAGCACAGATACGCAGTATTTT.

This clone has just one count. This sequence joins TRBV11-2 and TRBJ1-2; no definite D call. CDR1 is SGHAT, CDR2 FQNNGV, per germline. The V end was cut by 5 bases, the J end by 7 bases, with 17 bases between. The CDR3 has 14 amino acids. CDR3: CASSPRSAELGYTF. CDR3 DNA: TGTGCCAGCAGCCCCCGCAGTGCGGAGCTTGGCTACACCTTC.

The chain carries TRBV18 and TRBJ1-1; D is possibly TRBD1 (5 bases). The V and J ends lost 2 bases and 5 bases respectively, with 12 bases between them. CDR3 size: 14 residues. CDR1 and CDR2 from the germline V gene are KGHSH and LQKENI. The CDR3 DNA is TGTGCCAGCTCACCAGGGGGGTTGGATACTGAAGCTTTCTTT. Translation gives CASSPGGLDTEAFF.

The V call is TRBV5-4, the J call TRBJ2-1; 8 bases are a match to TRBD1. This CDR3 is 15 amino acids long. V gave up 3 bases and J gave up 3 bases; unmatched junction bases: 5. Germline V CDR1 and CDR2: SGHNT, YYREEE (reference sequence). CDR3 protein: CASSSAGGFYNEQFF. CDR3 nucleotide sequence: TGTGCCAGCAGCTCGGCAGGGGGCTTCTACAATGAGCAGTTCTTC.

V usage is TRBV7-2 and J usage is TRBJ1-2; D gene uncertain. The V gene lost 1 base and the J gene lost 3 bases, with 18 bases spanning the gap. The CDR3 contains 17 residues. Germline V gives CDR1 SGHTA, CDR2 FQGNSA. DNA of the CDR3: TGTGCCAGCAGCTTAGGAGGGATCGGGGAAGGCTACTATGGCTACACCTTC. This sequence encodes CASSLGGIGEGYYGYTF.

This chain uses TRBV6-2 or TRBV6-3 with TRBJ1-6, with D hard to call. Germline V gene sequence: CDR1 MNHEY, CDR2 SVGEGT. This CDR3 contains 19 residues. Trimming removed 0 bases from V and 0 bases from J, with 15 bases in between. CDR3 in DNA: TGTGCCAGCAGTTACTCTGGGCCCCGAGGGAGCTCCTATAATTCACCCCTCCACTTT. This encodes CASSYSGPRGSSYNSPLHF.

CDR3 nucleotide sequence: TGTGCCAGTACCGACTTACAGGGGTTTTCCAATCAGCCCCAGCATTTT. Protein sequence: CASTDLQGFSNQPQHF. The chain is built from TRBV19 and TRBJ1-5, with 7 bases aligning to TRBD1. Germline assignment: CDR1 LNHDA and CDR2 SQIVND (reference sequence). V was clipped by 7 bases and J by 3 bases; unmatched bases: 12. The CDR3 contains 16 residues.

This clone has a handful of counts. The genes are TRBV4-1 and TRBJ2-3; unclear D gene. The CDR3 is 16 residues long. Between the trimmed V and J ends, which lost 2 bases and 0 bases, there was a span of 12 bases. Germline V gives CDR1 MGHRA, CDR2 YSYEKL. The CDR3 region is CASSQWASSSTDTQYF. For the CDR3, the DNA is TGCGCCAGCAGCCAATGGGCCTCCTCTAGCACAGATACGCAGTATTTT.

The chain combines TRBV5-1 with TRBJ1-4, with D possibly being TRBD1 (6 bases). CDR3 length: 16 amino acids. Germline lookup yields CDR1 SGHRS and CDR2 YFSETQ. V was clipped by 1 base and J by 7 bases, with 17 bases between them. This CDR3 reads CASSLLRLTGSEKLFF. The CDR3 bases are TGCGCCAGCAGCTTGCTTCGTCTAACAGGGAGTGAAAAACTGTTTTTT.

This clone was seen repeatedly, ten times or more. The same CDR3 can be traced to other DNA sequences in this sample. This chain connects TRBV6-5 to TRBJ1-2, with TRBD1 identical over 10 bases. V trimming: 6 bases; J trimming: 4 bases; junction bases outside the gene matches: 5. Germline CDR1 is MNHEY and CDR2 is SVGAGI. The CDR3 loop spans 14 amino acids. The CDR3 nucleotides read TGTGCCAGCAGCCCGGGACAGGGGCGCTATGGCTACACCTTC. Its protein product is CASSPGQGRYGYTF.

V and J are TRBV12-3 or TRBV12-4 and TRBJ2-7; possible D gene TRBD2, 6 bases. The V end lost 3 bases, the J end lost 6 bases, and 9 bases lay between the germline ends. The CDR3 sequence is 12 residues long. CDR3 coding DNA: TGTGCCAGCAGTTTGATGGGGGGCGAGCAGTACTTC. Protein product: CASSLMGGEQYF.

The V gene is TRBV12-3 or TRBV12-4, the J gene TRBJ1-5; D is uncertain. This CDR3 comprises 11 residues. V gave up 5 bases and J gave up 9 bases, with 8 bases separating them. CDR3 loop: CASSPGGPQHF. In DNA form, the CDR3 reads TGTGCCAGCAGTCCCGGAGGGCCCCAGCATTTT.

V is TRBV6-5 and J is TRBJ1-5; TRBD1 aligns across 11 bases. Germline V gives CDR1 MNHEY, CDR2 SVGAGI. The CDR3 length is 15 residues. V gave up 5 bases and J gave up 3 bases; unmatched junction bases: 3. CDR3 sequence reads: CASSKDRGHNQPQHF. The CDR3 DNA follows: TGTGCCAGCAGTAAGGACAGGGGGCACAATCAGCCCCAGCATTTT.

CDR3 sequence: CASSLQGWGETQYF. The CDR3 DNA reads as TGTGCCAGCAGCTTACAGGGTTGGGGAGAGACCCAGTACTTC. The rearrangement joins TRBV7-3 to TRBJ2-5; weak D call: TRBD1 (5 bases). Trimming took off 2 bases at V and 4 bases at J, with 11 bases between the two ends. The CDR3 is made up of 14 amino acids. Germline values: CDR1 SGHTA, CDR2 FQGTGA.

The chain recombines TRBV30 with TRBJ1-2, with D tentatively TRBD1 (5 bases). The germline V gene has CDR1 GTSNPN and CDR2 SVGIG (reference sequence). There are 13 residues in the CDR3. Trimming removed 2 bases from V and 8 bases from J, with 15 bases in between. The CDR3 region has the DNA TGTGCCTGGAGTACTCAGGGACTAGGAGGCTACACCTTC. Amino acids: CAWSTQGLGGYTF.